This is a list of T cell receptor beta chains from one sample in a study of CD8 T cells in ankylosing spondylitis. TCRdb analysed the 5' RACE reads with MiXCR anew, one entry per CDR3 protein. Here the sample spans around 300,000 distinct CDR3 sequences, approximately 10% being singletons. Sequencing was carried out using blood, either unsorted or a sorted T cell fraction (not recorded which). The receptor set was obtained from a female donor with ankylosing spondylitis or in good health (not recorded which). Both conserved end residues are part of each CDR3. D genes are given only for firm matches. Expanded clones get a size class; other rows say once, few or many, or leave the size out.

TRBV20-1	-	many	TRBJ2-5	CSAEGWETQYF	TGCAGTGCAGAGGGGTGGGAGACCCAGTACTTC
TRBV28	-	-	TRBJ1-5	CASTAGHLGTVGPQHF	TGTGCCAGCACTGCAGGCCATCTGGGGACCGTAGGACCCCAGCATTTT
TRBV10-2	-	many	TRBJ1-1	CASSERGVEAFF	TGCGCCAGCAGTGAAAGGGGCGTTGAAGCTTTCTTT
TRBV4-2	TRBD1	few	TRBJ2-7	CASSQVSPGDREQYF	TGTGCCAGCAGCCAAGTCTCCCCCGGGGACAGGGAGCAGTACTTC
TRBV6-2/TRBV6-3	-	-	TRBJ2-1	CASSYILADEQFF	TGTGCCAGCAGTTACATCCTAGCTGATGAGCAGTTCTTC
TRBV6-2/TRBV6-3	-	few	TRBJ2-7	CASSPLGREQYF	TGTGCCAGCAGTCCCTTAGGGAGGGAGCAGTACTTC
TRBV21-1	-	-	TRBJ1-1	CASSQEIAYTEAFF	TGTGCCAGCAGCCAAGAGATCGCGTACACTGAAGCTTTCTTT
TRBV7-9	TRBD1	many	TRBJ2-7	CASSYPGQGYEQYF	TGTGCCAGCAGCTACCCGGGACAGGGATACGAGCAGTACTTC
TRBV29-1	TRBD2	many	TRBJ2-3	CSASVLAGGTDTQYF	TGCAGCGCTAGCGTACTAGCGGGGGGCACAGATACGCAGTATTTT
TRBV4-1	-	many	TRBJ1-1	CASSQGIGGGTEAFF	TGCGCCAGCAGCCAAGGTATCGGGGGAGGCACTGAAGCTTTCTTT
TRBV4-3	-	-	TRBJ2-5	CASSKGSGGQETQYF	TGCGCCAGCAGCAAAGGAAGTGGGGGGCAAGAGACCCAGTACTTC
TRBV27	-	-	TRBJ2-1	CASSRNRDSYNEQFF	TGTGCCAGCAGCAGAAACAGGGACTCCTACAATGAGCAGTTCTTC
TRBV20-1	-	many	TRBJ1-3	CSAPIVGSGTIYF	TGCAGTGCTCCAATCGTTGGGAGTGGCACCATATATTTT
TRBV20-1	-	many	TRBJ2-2	CSALEGVFGTGELFF	TGCAGTGCTTTGGAGGGAGTATTTGGCACCGGGGAGCTGTTTTTT
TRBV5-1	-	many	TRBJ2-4	CASSRRGAKNIQYF	TGCGCCAGCAGCCGGCGGGGAGCCAAAAACATTCAGTACTTC
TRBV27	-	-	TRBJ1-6	CASSLVGGGTSYNSPLHF	TGTGCCAGCAGTTTAGTTGGGGGGGGAACCTCCTATAATTCACCCCTCCACTTT
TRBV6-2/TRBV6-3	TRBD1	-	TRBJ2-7	CASSYSRQGLVYEQYF	TGTGCCAGCAGTTACTCAAGACAGGGGCTGGTGTACGAGCAGTACTTC
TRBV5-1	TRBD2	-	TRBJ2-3	CASSLENGGRDTQYF	TGCGCCAGCAGCTTGGAGAACGGGGGGAGGGATACGCAGTATTTT
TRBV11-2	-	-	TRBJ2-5	CASSPQRTVGTQYF	TGTGCCAGCAGCCCCCAACGGACGGTAGGGACCCAGTACTTC
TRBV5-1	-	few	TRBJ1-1	CASSEPTNTEAFF	TGCGCCAGCAGCGAACCCACGAACACTGAAGCTTTCTTT
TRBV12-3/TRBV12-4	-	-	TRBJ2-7	CASKNGQLTEQYF	TGTGCCAGCAAAAACGGACAGCTTACTGAGCAGTACTTC
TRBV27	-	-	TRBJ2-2	CASRPGVGTGELFF	TGTGCCAGCAGACCCGGGGTAGGCACCGGGGAGCTGTTTTTT
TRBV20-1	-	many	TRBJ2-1	CSATNPQGTLFEQFF	TGCAGTGCTACCAACCCCCAGGGCACTTTATTCGAGCAGTTCTTC
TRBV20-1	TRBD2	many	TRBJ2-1	CSAGAGLVSYNEQFF	TGCAGTGCGGGTGCGGGACTAGTCTCCTACAATGAGCAGTTCTTC
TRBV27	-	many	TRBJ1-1	CASSFTRDYTEAFF	TGTGCCAGCAGTTTTACACGAGACTACACTGAAGCTTTCTTT
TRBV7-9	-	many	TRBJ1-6	CASSPGQRNSPLHF	TGTGCCAGCAGCCCCGGACAGAGGAATTCACCCCTCCACTTT
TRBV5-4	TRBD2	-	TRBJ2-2	CASSSGRAREVGELFF	TGTGCCAGCAGCTCTGGACGAGCGCGGGAGGTCGGGGAGCTGTTTTTT
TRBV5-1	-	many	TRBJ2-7	CASSLDYEQYF	TGCGCCAGCAGCTTGGACTACGAGCAGTACTTC
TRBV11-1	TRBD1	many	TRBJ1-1	CASSIRGFKTEAFF	TGTGCCAGCAGCATCAGGGGGTTCAAGACTGAAGCTTTCTTT
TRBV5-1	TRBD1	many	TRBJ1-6	CASSFVQGAQRSPLHF	TGCGCCAGCAGCTTCGTCCAGGGGGCGCAACGCTCACCCCTCCACTTT
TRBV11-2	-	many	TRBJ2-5	CASSLVRGFEVGETQYF	TGTGCCAGCAGCTTAGTAAGAGGGTTTGAGGTTGGGGAGACCCAGTACTTC
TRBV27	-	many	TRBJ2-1	CASSLDSPYNEQFF	TGTGCCAGCAGTCTAGACAGTCCTTACAATGAGCAGTTCTTC
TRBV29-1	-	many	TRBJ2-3	CSVENPDDTQYF	TGCAGCGTTGAAAACCCGGACGATACGCAGTATTTT
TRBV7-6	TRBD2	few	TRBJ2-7	CASSLGASGSYEQYF	TGTGCCAGCAGCTTAGGCGCTAGCGGGTCTTACGAGCAGTACTTC
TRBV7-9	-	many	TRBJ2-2	CASSLTGYTGELFF	TGTGCCAGCAGCTTAACGGGGTACACCGGGGAGCTGTTTTTT
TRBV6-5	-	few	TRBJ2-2	CASSYSGSDTGELFF	TGTGCCAGCAGTTACTCCGGGAGTGATACCGGGGAGCTGTTTTTT
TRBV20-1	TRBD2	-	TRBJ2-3	CCARVQRTSGSTDTQYF	TGCTGTGCTAGAGTCCAACGGACTAGCGGTTCCACAGATACGCAGTATTTT
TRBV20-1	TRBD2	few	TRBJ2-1	CSASGTSGSPRRNEQFF	TGCAGTGCTTCCGGGACTAGCGGGAGTCCTAGGAGGAATGAGCAGTTCTTC
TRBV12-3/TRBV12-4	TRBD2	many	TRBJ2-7	CASSLGLADEQYF	TGTGCCAGCAGTTTAGGACTAGCGGACGAGCAGTACTTC
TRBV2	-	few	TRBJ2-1	CASSEAGDIGFF	TGTGCCAGCAGTGAAGCAGGCGACATAGGGTTCTTC
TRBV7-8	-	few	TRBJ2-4	CASSSRARLDIQYF	TGTGCCAGCAGCTCACGCGCGAGGCTAGACATTCAGTACTTC
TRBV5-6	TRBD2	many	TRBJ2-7	CASSEQGLAYEQYF	TGTGCCAGCAGTGAGCAGGGACTAGCATACGAGCAGTACTTC
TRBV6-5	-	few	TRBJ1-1	CASSYSLGGGQKIEAFF	TGTGCCAGCAGTTACTCTTTAGGCGGAGGACAGAAGATTGAAGCTTTCTTT
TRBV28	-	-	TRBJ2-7	CASSLSLRSGEIF	TGTGCCAGCAGTTTGAGCCTCAGGTCTGGGGAAATATTC
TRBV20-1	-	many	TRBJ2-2	CSASWNGVNTGELFF	TGCAGTGCTAGTTGGAACGGAGTAAACACCGGGGAGCTGTTTTTT
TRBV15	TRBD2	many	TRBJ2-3	CATSRDLAGGSDTQYF	TGTGCCACCAGCAGAGATCTAGCGGGAGGCTCAGATACGCAGTATTTT
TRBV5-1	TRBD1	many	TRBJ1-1	CASRATGETTEAFF	TGCGCCAGCAGGGCAACAGGGGAGACCACTGAAGCTTTCTTT
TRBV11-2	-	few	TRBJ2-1	CASTSGGALYNEQFF	TGTGCCAGCACCTCCGGCGGGGCCCTCTACAATGAGCAGTTCTTC
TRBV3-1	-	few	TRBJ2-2	CASSQETPNPYTGELFF	TGTGCCAGCAGCCAAGAGACACCCAACCCCTACACCGGGGAGCTGTTTTTT
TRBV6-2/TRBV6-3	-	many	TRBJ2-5	CASSPTGETQYF	TGTGCCAGCAGTCCCACCGGGGAGACCCAGTACTTC
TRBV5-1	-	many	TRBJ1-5	CASSLESGPGQPQHF	TGCGCCAGCAGCTTGGAATCAGGGCCGGGTCAGCCCCAGCATTTT
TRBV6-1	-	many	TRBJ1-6	CASRGASSYNSPLHF	TGTGCCAGCAGGGGAGCTAGCTCCTATAATTCACCCCTCCACTTT
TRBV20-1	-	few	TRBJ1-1	CSAPFQTNTEAFF	TGCAGTGCTCCCTTCCAGACGAACACTGAAGCTTTCTTT
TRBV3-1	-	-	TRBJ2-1	CASSPNVNEQFF	TGTGCCAGCAGCCCCAACGTCAATGAGCAGTTCTTC
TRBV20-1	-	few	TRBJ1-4	CSSPPGQGNEKLFF	TGCAGTTCCCCTCCGGGACAAGGAAATGAAAAACTGTTTTTT